These 10 T cell receptor beta chains share one sample of origin, sequenced in a study of shared clonotypes between healthy human individuals. Sequencing used immunoSEQ multiplex PCR; TCRdb keeps in-frame clones, though not all of them. The sample records roughly 680,000 clones, roughly 72% being singletons. The material sequenced was memory CD4+ T cells sorted from blood. Subset noted: CD45RA-negative fraction. The source is a woman aged 25 to 39 in good health.

The V call is TRBV7-2, the J call TRBJ2-1; TRBD2 matches 11 bases. CDR3 length: 17 amino acids. J gave up 4 bases and V 5 bases, and 10 bases lay outside the gene matches. CDR1 SGHTA and CDR2 FQGNSA come from the germline V gene. The CDR3 loop reads CASSPRGSGRGYNEQFF. The CDR3 nucleotides are TGTGCCAGCAGCCCGCGGGGTAGCGGGAGGGGGTACAATGAGCAGTTCTTC.

The chain combines TRBV19 with TRBJ1-5; no firm D call. CDR3 size: 16 residues. Germline V gives CDR1 LNHDA, CDR2 SQIVND (reference sequence). V lost 0 bases to trimming and J lost 4 bases, with 13 bases between them. The CDR3 sequence is CASSIDLAGLNQPQHF. CDR3 in DNA: TGTGCCAGTAGTATAGATTTGGCAGGTCTGAATCAGCCCCAGCATTTT.

V usage is TRBV11-2 and J usage is TRBJ2-2; 9 positions agree with TRBD1. The CDR3 extends over 16 amino acids. Germline assignment: CDR1 SGHAT and CDR2 FQNNGV. The V gene end was trimmed by 3 bases and the J gene end by 4 bases; junction bases not matched to a gene: 6. CDR3 protein: CASSLPGQGVTGELFF. The CDR3 region has the DNA TGTGCCAGCAGCTTGCCGGGACAGGGAGTCACCGGGGAGCTGTTTTTT.

The genes are TRBV5-6 and TRBJ2-5; TRBD2 aligns across 11 bases. The V gene end was trimmed by 4 bases and the J gene end by 5 bases; junction bases not matched to a gene: 10. Germline V gene lookup returns CDR1 SGHDT and CDR2 YYEEEE. This CDR3 spans 16 amino acids. The CDR3 bases are TGTGCCAGCAGCCTTGGGAGACTAGCGGGGACGGAGACCCAGTACTTC. Translation: CASSLGRLAGTETQYF.

The V call is TRBV28, the J call TRBJ1-2; D is perhaps TRBD1 (6 bases). The CDR3 consists of 13 residues. From germline, CDR1 is MDHEN and CDR2 SYDVKM. Trimming cost V 6 bases and J 4 bases, with 12 bases left between them. DNA of the CDR3: TGTGCCAGCAGCCGCGACAGGTCCTATGGCTACACCTTC. Translation gives CASSRDRSYGYTF.

V usage is TRBV20-1 and J usage is TRBJ1-4; the D is unclear. V was clipped by 3 bases and J by 7 bases, with 6 bases between them. The CDR3 has 11 amino acids. Germline V lookup: CDR1 DFQATT, CDR2 SNEGSKA (reference sequence). The CDR3 loop reads CSASVGEKLFF. The CDR3 coding sequence is TGCAGTGCTAGTGTCGGTGAAAAACTGTTTTTT.

The chain carries TRBV19 and TRBJ1-5; D unclear. The CDR3 is 16 amino acids. The germline CDR1 and CDR2 sequences are LNHDA and SQIVND (reference sequence). Between the trimmed V and J ends, which lost 7 bases and 0 bases, there was a span of 16 bases. The CDR3 DNA reads TGTGCCAGTACTCCGCGGAGGACTGGTAGCAATCAGCCCCAGCATTTT. It codes for CASTPRRTGSNQPQHF.

This clone was counted a few times. The chain links TRBV7-3 to TRBJ1-2, with 7 bases aligning to TRBD1. This CDR3 comprises 13 residues. Germline trimming cut 2 bases from V and 6 bases from J; bases unmatched to any gene: 3. Germline CDR1 reads SGHTA; CDR2 reads FQGTGA. CDR3 sequence reads: CASSLAGTDGYTF. The DNA of the CDR3 is TGTGCCAGCAGCTTAGCCGGGACAGATGGCTACACCTTC. The full variable domain, with the rest looked up from reference TRBV7-3 and TRBJ1-2, is GAGVSQTPSNKVTEKGKYVELRCDPISGHTALYWYRQSLGQGPEFLIYFQGTGAADDSGLPNDRFFAVRPEGSVSTLKIQRTERGDSAVYLCASSLAGTDGYTFGSGTRLTVV.

The genes are TRBV7-8 and TRBJ1-5, with D unresolved. Germline V gene data show CDR1 as SGHVS and CDR2 as FQNEAQ. V lost 2 bases and J 0 bases, leaving 14 bases between the germline ends. The CDR3 length is 17 residues. Here the CDR3 DNA reads TGTGCCAGCAGCTTAACATTGCGGCAGCATAGCAATCAGCCCCAGCATTTT. Translated: CASSLTLRQHSNQPQHF.

This clone was seen a few times. The rearrangement uses TRBV19 and TRBJ1-5, with 7 bases identical to TRBD1. Germline CDR1 LNHDA, CDR2 SQIVND (reference sequence). The CDR3 is made up of 16 amino acids. Trimming at V came to 7 bases and at J to 3 bases, leaving 12 bases not matched to a gene. This chain's CDR3 is CASNSRRDSNNQPQHF. The CDR3 DNA reads as TGTGCCAGTAACTCAAGAAGGGACAGCAACAATCAGCCCCAGCATTTT.